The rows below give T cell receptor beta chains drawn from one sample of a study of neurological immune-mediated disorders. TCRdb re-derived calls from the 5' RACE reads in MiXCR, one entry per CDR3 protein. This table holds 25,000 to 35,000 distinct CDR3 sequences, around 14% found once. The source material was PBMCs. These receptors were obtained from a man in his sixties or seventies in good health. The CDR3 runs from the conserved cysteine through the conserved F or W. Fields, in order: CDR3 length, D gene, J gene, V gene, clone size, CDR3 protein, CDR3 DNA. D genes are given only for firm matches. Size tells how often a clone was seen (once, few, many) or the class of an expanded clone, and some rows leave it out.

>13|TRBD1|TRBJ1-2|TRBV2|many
CATASGTVYGYTF
TGTGCCACCGCCTCCGGGACAGTCTATGGCTACACCTTC
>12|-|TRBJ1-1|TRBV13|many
CASSYMRAWSFF
TGTGCCAGCAGCTACATGAGGGCCTGGTCTTTCTTT
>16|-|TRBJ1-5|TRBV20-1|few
CSAHKGGVGGNQPQHF
TGCAGTGCCCACAAGGGAGGGGTGGGGGGCAATCAGCCCCAGCATTTT
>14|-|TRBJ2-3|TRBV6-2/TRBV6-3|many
CASSPGPGTDTQYF
TGTGCCAGCAGTCCGGGACCTGGCACAGATACGCAGTATTTT
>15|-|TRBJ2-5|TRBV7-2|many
CASSLVGGAVQTQYF
TGTGCCAGCAGCTTAGTTGGAGGGGCCGTCCAGACCCAGTACTTC
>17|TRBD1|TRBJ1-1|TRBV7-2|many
CASSSRGQGRMGTEAFF
TGTGCCAGCAGCTCGAGAGGACAGGGTAGAATGGGAACTGAAGCTTTCTTT
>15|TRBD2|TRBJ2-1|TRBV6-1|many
CASSPRTSGSNEQFF
TGTGCCAGCAGCCCCCGGACTAGCGGGAGCAATGAGCAGTTCTTC
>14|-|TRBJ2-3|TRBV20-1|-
CSALGRPSTDTQYF
TGCAGTGCCCTAGGAAGGCCCAGCACAGATACGCAGTATTTT
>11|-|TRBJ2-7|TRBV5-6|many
CASSLRDEQYF
TGTGCCAGCAGTCTAAGGGACGAGCAGTACTTC
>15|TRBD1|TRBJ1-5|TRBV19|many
CASSVTGVSNQPQHF
TGTGCCAGTAGTGTGACAGGGGTTAGCAATCAGCCCCAGCATTTT
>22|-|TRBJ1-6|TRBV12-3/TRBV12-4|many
CASSHRGLGGVEGRSYNSPLHF
TGTGCCAGCAGTCATCGGGGTTTAGGAGGGGTAGAAGGGCGCTCCTATAATTCACCCCTCCACTTT
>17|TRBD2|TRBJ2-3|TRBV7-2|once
CANSPSSSGGFTDTQYF
TGTGCCAACAGCCCAAGCAGTAGCGGGGGGTTCACAGATACGCAGTATTTT
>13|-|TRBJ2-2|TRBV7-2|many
CASSLAWGGELFF
TGTGCCAGCAGCTTAGCGTGGGGGGGGGAGCTGTTTTTT
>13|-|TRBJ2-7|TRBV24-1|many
CATSDRTTYEQYF
TGTGCCACCAGTGATAGGACAACCTACGAGCAGTACTTC
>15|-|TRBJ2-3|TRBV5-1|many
CASSFGAGGTDTQYF
TGCGCCAGCAGCTTTGGGGCAGGGGGCACAGATACGCAGTATTTT
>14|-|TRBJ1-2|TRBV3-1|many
CASSQVDRDYGYTF
TGTGCCAGCAGCCAAGTTGATCGAGACTATGGCTACACCTTC
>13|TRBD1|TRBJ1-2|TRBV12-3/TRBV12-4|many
CASRAGGNYGYTF
TGTGCCAGCAGGGCAGGGGGGAACTATGGCTACACCTTC
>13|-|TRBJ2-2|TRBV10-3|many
CAISESDRRELFF
TGTGCCATCAGTGAGTCTGACAGGAGGGAGCTGTTTTTT
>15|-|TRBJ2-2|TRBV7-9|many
CASSYWATNTGELFF
TGTGCCAGCAGCTATTGGGCTACGAACACCGGGGAGCTGTTTTTT
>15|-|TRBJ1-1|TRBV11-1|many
CASSLRGGRNTEAFF
TGTGCCAGCAGCCTGAGAGGGGGACGTAACACTGAAGCTTTCTTT
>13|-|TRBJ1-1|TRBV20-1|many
CSAPPSGNTEAFF
TGCAGTGCTCCTCCCTCCGGGAACACTGAAGCTTTCTTT
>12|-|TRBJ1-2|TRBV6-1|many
CASSEWGLSYTF
TGTGCCAGCAGTGAATGGGGCCTTAGCTACACCTTC